The entry that follows covers one T cell receptor beta chain sequence. Enrolled through a virtual design, the participants were between roughly 18 and 100 years of age and came from about two dozen US areas. Grouping used clinical history reported by participants in a survey and questionnaire. Recovery meant two consecutive negative NP/OP PCR tests, professional clearance, or resolved symptoms. The protocol was immunoSEQ multiplex PCR, while the TCRdb copy is restricted to in-frame clones and leaves out a portion. The sample includes some 300,000 clones, about nine tenths of them seen just once. The entry originates in a study of blood T cell repertoires in COVID-19. Study background: The cDNA or gDNA used as material had been derived from T cells, B-cell-depleted T cells, or PBMCs.

This CDR3 spans 15 amino acids. Per germline, CDR1 MGHRA and CDR2 YSYEKL. Deletions cut 3 bases from V and 0 bases from J, with 11 bases between. This TCR derives from a woman aged 35 to 49 who had recovered from COVID-19. Sequencing was done on a sample of PBMCs or T cells enriched from blood (not recorded which). The J gene is TRBJ1-2, the V gene TRBV4-1; TRBD1 might be the D (6 bases). CDR3 DNA: TGCGCCAGCAGCCACCCCGGGACAACTAACTATGGCTACACCTTC. This gives the protein CASSHPGTTNYGYTF.